Listed below are T cell receptor beta chains from one sample, sequenced in a study of blood T cell repertoires in COVID-19. Produced via immunoSEQ multiplex PCR; TCRdb's table is partial and in-frame only. The table records approximately 290,000 clones, more than 85% of them present only once. The sequenced sample consisted of peripheral blood. These receptors were taken from a woman aged 25-40 years with COVID-19, enrolled during active disease. CDR3s include the opening cysteine and the closing phenylalanine or tryptophan. Fields, in order: V gene, clone size, J gene, CDR3 length, D gene, CDR3 protein, CDR3 DNA. A D gene is named only where the DNA matches it firmly. A row's size may be missing; if present it is once, few, many or a size class.

V: TRBV4-2; size: NA; J: TRBJ1-4; length: 16; D: NA; CDR3: CASSPYSSTTNEKLFF; DNA: TGTGCCAGCAGCCCCTATAGTAGTACAACTAATGAAAAACTGTTTTTT
V: TRBV15; size: NA; J: TRBJ1-4; length: 15; D: NA; CDR3: CATSQRGGSGEKLFF; DNA: TGTGCCACCAGCCAAAGGGGAGGGAGCGGTGAAAAACTGTTTTTT
V: TRBV5-5; size: NA; J: TRBJ2-2; length: 12; D: NA; CDR3: CASSFEGTQLFF; DNA: TGTGCCAGCAGCTTTGAGGGAACTCAGCTGTTTTTT
V: TRBV28; size: once; J: TRBJ1-4; length: 15; D: NA; CDR3: CASSRPGEIGEKLFF; DNA: TGTGCCAGCAGTCGACCGGGGGAGATTGGGGAAAAACTGTTTTTT
V: TRBV5-1; size: NA; J: TRBJ2-2; length: 14; D: TRBD2; CDR3: CASSPGGAPGELFF; DNA: TGCGCCAGCAGCCCCGGGGGGGCTCCCGGGGAGCTGTTTTTT
V: TRBV3-1/TRBV3-2; size: few; J: TRBJ2-1; length: 15; D: NA; CDR3: CASSQNQGATNEQFF; DNA: TGTGCCAGCAGCCAAAACCAAGGGGCGACGAATGAGCAGTTCTTC
V: TRBV10-3; size: NA; J: TRBJ2-3; length: 15; D: TRBD1; CDR3: CAIRGTGFGTDTQYF; DNA: TGTGCCATCAGGGGGACAGGGTTTGGCACAGATACGCAGTATTTT
V: TRBV5-4; size: NA; J: TRBJ1-1; length: 17; D: TRBD1; CDR3: CASSSDRGEEFNTEAFF; DNA: TGTGCCAGCAGCTCAGACAGGGGCGAAGAATTCAACACTGAAGCTTTCTTT
V: TRBV28; size: NA; J: TRBJ2-1; length: 14; D: TRBD2; CDR3: CASNPAGVWHEQFF; DNA: TGTGCCAGCAACCCAGCGGGAGTATGGCATGAGCAGTTCTTC
V: TRBV2; size: once; J: TRBJ1-1; length: 17; D: TRBD1; CDR3: CASSDPGQGWWGTEAFF; DNA: TGTGCCAGCAGTGACCCGGGACAGGGGTGGTGGGGCACTGAAGCTTTCTTT
V: TRBV5-3; size: NA; J: TRBJ2-7; length: 13; D: TRBD2; CDR3: CASKGLAGDEQYF; DNA: TGTGCCAGCAAGGGACTAGCGGGAGACGAGCAGTACTTC
V: TRBV5-3; size: NA; J: TRBJ1-2; length: 16; D: TRBD1; CDR3: CARSSHQGAIYYGYTF; DNA: TGTGCCAGAAGTTCCCACCAGGGGGCGATTTACTATGGCTACACCTTC
V: TRBV5-8; size: NA; J: TRBJ2-2; length: 16; D: NA; CDR3: CASSLVSGLLAGELFF; DNA: TGTGCCAGCAGCTTGGTGAGCGGTTTGCTAGCCGGGGAGCTGTTTTTT
V: TRBV11-2; size: NA; J: TRBJ1-1; length: 13; D: TRBD1; CDR3: CASRHDRGAEAFF; DNA: TGTGCCAGCAGACACGACAGGGGGGCTGAAGCTTTCTTT
V: TRBV6-6; size: few; J: TRBJ1-2; length: 15; D: NA; CDR3: CASALWDQGNYGYTF; DNA: TGTGCCAGTGCACTGTGGGATCAGGGGAACTATGGCTACACCTTC
V: TRBV3-1/TRBV3-2; size: NA; J: TRBJ2-7; length: 16; D: TRBD2; CDR3: CASSRRLAGIGYEQYF; DNA: TGTGCCAGCAGCCGTCGACTAGCGGGAATAGGGTACGAGCAGTACTTC
V: TRBV29-1; size: NA; J: TRBJ1-4; length: 13; D: NA; CDR3: CSVGGRLNEKLFF; DNA: TGCAGCGTCGGGGGACGTCTGAATGAAAAACTGTTTTTT
V: TRBV10-3; size: NA; J: TRBJ2-2; length: 15; D: TRBD2; CDR3: CAILAGGRSTGELFF; DNA: TGTGCCATCCTAGCGGGAGGAAGGAGCACCGGGGAGCTGTTTTTT
V: TRBV6-5; size: once; J: TRBJ1-2; length: 16; D: NA; CDR3: CASSYSSPAVGGGYTF; DNA: TGTGCCAGCAGTTACTCGAGTCCTGCTGTAGGAGGTGGCTACACCTTC
V: TRBV6-5; size: NA; J: TRBJ1-2; length: 12; D: NA; CDR3: CASTDTGYGYTF; DNA: TGTGCCAGCACGGATACGGGGTATGGCTACACCTTC
V: TRBV7-9; size: NA; J: TRBJ1-4; length: 13; D: NA; CDR3: CASSGQIDEKLFF; DNA: TGTGCCAGCAGTGGACAGATAGATGAAAAACTGTTTTTT
V: TRBV29-1; size: NA; J: TRBJ1-2; length: 14; D: NA; CDR3: CSVEVQTGRSGYTF; DNA: TGCAGCGTTGAAGTACAGACAGGCCGCAGTGGCTACACCTTC
V: TRBV7-8; size: NA; J: TRBJ2-2; length: 15; D: TRBD1; CDR3: CASSLGQGDTGELFF; DNA: TGTGCCAGCAGCTTGGGACAGGGGGACACCGGGGAGCTGTTTTTT
V: TRBV2; size: NA; J: TRBJ1-1; length: 13; D: NA; CDR3: CASSGFQVTEAFF; DNA: TGTGCCAGCAGCGGGTTTCAAGTCACTGAAGCTTTCTTT
V: TRBV6-1; size: NA; J: TRBJ2-3; length: 16; D: NA; CDR3: CASSEAGGRSLHTQYF; DNA: TGTGCCAGCAGTGAAGCCGGCGGTCGCTCCCTTCATACGCAGTATTTT
V: TRBV6-6; size: once; J: TRBJ1-5; length: 13; D: NA; CDR3: CASNRDGNQPQHF; DNA: TGTGCCAGCAACAGGGATGGCAATCAGCCCCAGCATTTT
V: TRBV3-1/TRBV3-2; size: once; J: TRBJ1-3; length: 17; D: NA; CDR3: CASSPGTFGVSGNTIYF; DNA: TGTGCCAGCAGCCCTGGGACTTTCGGCGTCTCTGGAAACACCATATATTTT
V: TRBV28; size: once; J: TRBJ1-4; length: 13; D: NA; CDR3: CASSFAGNEKLFF; DNA: TGTGCCAGCAGTTTCGCAGGCAATGAAAAACTGTTTTTT
V: TRBV19; size: few; J: TRBJ1-5; length: 15; D: NA; CDR3: CASRGGNRSNQPQHF; DNA: TGTGCCAGTAGGGGGGGGAACAGGAGTAATCAGCCCCAGCATTTT
V: TRBV12-3/TRBV12-4; size: NA; J: TRBJ1-5; length: 12; D: NA; CDR3: CASSFGVQPQHF; DNA: TGTGCCAGCAGTTTTGGAGTTCAGCCCCAGCATTTT
V: TRBV6-5; size: NA; J: TRBJ1-5; length: 15; D: NA; CDR3: CASSYDGAINQPQHF; DNA: TGTGCCAGCAGTTACGACGGAGCTATCAATCAGCCCCAGCATTTT
V: TRBV10-3; size: once; J: TRBJ2-1; length: 15; D: TRBD2; CDR3: CAISDGLAGEHEQFF; DNA: TGTGCCATCAGTGACGGTCTAGCGGGAGAACATGAGCAGTTCTTC
V: TRBV28; size: NA; J: TRBJ1-4; length: 14; D: NA; CDR3: CASSLGQLNEKLFF; DNA: TGTGCCAGCAGTTTGGGGCAGCTTAATGAAAAACTGTTTTTT
V: TRBV18; size: NA; J: TRBJ1-5; length: 15; D: TRBD1; CDR3: CASSPGTAYNQPQHF; DNA: TGTGCCAGCTCACCAGGGACAGCTTACAATCAGCCCCAGCATTTT
V: TRBV6-6; size: NA; J: TRBJ1-6; length: 15; D: NA; CDR3: CASSYSSDGSFPLHF; DNA: TGTGCCAGCAGTTACTCGTCAGACGGGTCTTTCCCCCTCCACTTT
V: TRBV4-2; size: NA; J: TRBJ2-3; length: 16; D: TRBD2; CDR3: CASSRRRELSTDTQYF; DNA: TGTGCCAGCAGCCGACGGCGGGAGCTTAGCACAGATACGCAGTATTTT
V: TRBV9; size: NA; J: TRBJ2-6; length: 17; D: NA; CDR3: CASSVYPGSAGANVLTF; DNA: TGTGCCAGCAGCGTATACCCGGGTTCGGCTGGGGCCAACGTCCTGACTTTC
V: TRBV19; size: NA; J: TRBJ2-2; length: 16; D: TRBD2; CDR3: CASSTPGLAGAGELFF; DNA: TGTGCCAGTAGTACCCCGGGACTAGCGGGGGCCGGGGAGCTGTTTTTT
V: TRBV27; size: NA; J: TRBJ2-7; length: 13; D: NA; CDR3: CASSLFESYEQYF; DNA: TGTGCCAGCAGTTTATTCGAGAGCTACGAGCAGTACTTC
V: TRBV2; size: NA; J: TRBJ1-1; length: 13; D: NA; CDR3: CASSNRESTEAFF; DNA: TGTGCCAGCAGTAACAGGGAGAGCACTGAAGCTTTCTTT
V: TRBV6-5; size: NA; J: TRBJ1-1; length: 14; D: TRBD1; CDR3: CASSFDRGLTEAFF; DNA: TGTGCCAGCAGCTTCGACAGGGGGCTTACTGAAGCTTTCTTT
V: TRBV10-3; size: NA; J: TRBJ2-7; length: 15; D: NA; CDR3: CAISESNAGTYEQYF; DNA: TGTGCCATCAGTGAGTCGAATGCGGGAACCTACGAGCAGTACTTC
V: TRBV18; size: NA; J: TRBJ1-5; length: 14; D: NA; CDR3: CASSPTDSNQPQHF; DNA: TGTGCCAGCTCACCAACAGATAGCAATCAGCCCCAGCATTTT
V: TRBV19; size: NA; J: TRBJ2-1; length: 18; D: TRBD2; CDR3: CASSHPGLAENSYNEQFF; DNA: TGTGCCAGTAGCCACCCGGGACTAGCGGAAAACTCCTACAATGAGCAGTTCTTC
V: TRBV2; size: NA; J: TRBJ1-1; length: 13; D: TRBD1; CDR3: CASGTGGLTEAFF; DNA: TGTGCCAGCGGGACAGGGGGACTCACTGAAGCTTTCTTT
V: TRBV6-1; size: NA; J: TRBJ2-1; length: 17; D: TRBD2; CDR3: CASSEGLAGYGINEQFF; DNA: TGTGCCAGCAGTGAGGGCCTAGCGGGATATGGAATCAATGAGCAGTTCTTC
V: TRBV5-5; size: NA; J: TRBJ1-4; length: 15; D: TRBD1; CDR3: CASSPGTGGNEKLFF; DNA: TGTGCCAGCAGTCCCGGGACAGGGGGTAATGAAAAACTGTTTTTT
V: TRBV28; size: NA; J: TRBJ1-5; length: 15; D: NA; CDR3: CASSITGKGNQPQHF; DNA: TGTGCCAGCAGTATAACAGGGAAGGGCAATCAGCCCCAGCATTTT
V: TRBV9; size: NA; J: TRBJ1-6; length: 13; D: NA; CDR3: CASSQDYNSPLHF; DNA: TGTGCCAGCAGCCAGGACTATAATTCACCCCTCCACTTT
V: TRBV7-2; size: few; J: TRBJ2-7; length: 14; D: TRBD2; CDR3: CASSRSGRVYEQYF; DNA: TGTGCCAGCAGCCGGAGCGGGAGGGTCTACGAGCAGTACTTC
V: TRBV7-6; size: NA; J: TRBJ2-5; length: 15; D: TRBD2; CDR3: CASSSRLAMGETQYF; DNA: TGTGCCAGCAGCTCTCGACTAGCGATGGGTGAGACCCAGTACTTC
V: TRBV7-9; size: NA; J: TRBJ1-3; length: 15; D: NA; CDR3: CASTPRASSGNTIYF; DNA: TGTGCCAGCACTCCCAGGGCCTCCTCTGGAAACACCATATATTTT
V: TRBV5-1; size: few; J: TRBJ2-3; length: 15; D: TRBD1; CDR3: CASSLAGQGADTQYF; DNA: TGCGCCAGCAGCTTGGCAGGGCAGGGGGCAGATACGCAGTATTTT
V: TRBV5-4; size: NA; J: TRBJ1-2; length: 16; D: TRBD1; CDR3: CASSSPGQPFLYGYTF; DNA: TGTGCCAGCAGCTCCCCGGGACAGCCGTTCTTATATGGCTACACCTTC
V: TRBV10-2; size: NA; J: TRBJ1-1; length: 15; D: NA; CDR3: CASRIRRQPNTEAFF; DNA: TGCGCCAGCAGGATCAGGAGACAGCCGAACACTGAAGCTTTCTTT